The clone carrying this T cell receptor beta chain was recorded once. Antigen specificity is unknown. This record belongs to a study of cytomegalovirus exposure and HLA in healthy donors. Study findings and constraints: Data from an earlier analysis indicated that most TCR beta V segments were productive either about 87% or about 30% of the time. Later on, an analysis showed TCR association rates differing by HLA locus, with DRB1 the most and HLA-C the fewest. A later analysis associated 16,951 TCR beta sequences with HLA alleles at a 0.05 false discovery rate. In a later analysis, a genetic analysis reported fewer productive-TCR N-insertions in an Asian-associated ancestry cluster than the cohort average.

The PCR employed 60 Vbeta primers together with 13 Jbeta primers. Libraries were prepared by immunoSEQ multiplex PCR; TCRdb keeps only in-frame clonotypes and omits some of them. The table lists about 160,000 clones, roughly 80% of them singletons. The CDR3 contains 17 residues. The germline V gene has CDR1 LNHDA and CDR2 SQIVND (reference sequence). The V gene lost 3 bases and the J gene lost 1 base, with 18 bases spanning the gap. The V call is TRBV19, the J call TRBJ1-1; D uncertain. Sequences were obtained from PBMCs. This clonotype was sampled from a man between 18 and 35 years old in good health and CMV-seronegative. The CDR3 DNA follows: TGTGCCAGTAGTATCATCCCTGAGGCCGGGAGGAACACTGAAGCTTTCTTT. It translates to CASSIIPEAGRNTEAFF.